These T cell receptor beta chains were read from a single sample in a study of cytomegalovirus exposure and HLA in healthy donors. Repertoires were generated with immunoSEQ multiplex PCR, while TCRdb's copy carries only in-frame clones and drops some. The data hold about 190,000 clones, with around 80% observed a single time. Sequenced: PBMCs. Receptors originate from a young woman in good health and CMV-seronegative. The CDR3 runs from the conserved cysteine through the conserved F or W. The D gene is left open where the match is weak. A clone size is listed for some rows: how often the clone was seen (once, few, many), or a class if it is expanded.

cdr3_nt: TGTGCCAGCAGTTCCGAGGGGGAGAGTCAGCCCCAGCATTTT; cdr3_aa: CASSSEGESQPQHF; j_call: TRBJ1-5; v_call: TRBV27; clone_size: NA; d_call: NA
cdr3_nt: TGTGCCAGCAGTGCGTCCCGGAGGACAGCCTCTTTCTCTGGGGCCAACGTCCTGACTTTC; cdr3_aa: CASSASRRTASFSGANVLTF; j_call: TRBJ2-6; v_call: TRBV6-1; clone_size: few; d_call: NA
cdr3_nt: TGCGCCAGCAGCGGTGGGGACAGGGTCTATGGCTACACCTTC; cdr3_aa: CASSGGDRVYGYTF; j_call: TRBJ1-2; v_call: TRBV5-1; clone_size: NA; d_call: TRBD1
cdr3_nt: TGTGCCAGCAGGGCAATAGACGGACAGCGGCGTGGCTACACCTTC; cdr3_aa: CASRAIDGQRRGYTF; j_call: TRBJ1-2; v_call: TRBV28; clone_size: NA; d_call: NA
cdr3_nt: TGTGCCAGCACCACGGGGGAAGAGACCCAGTACTTC; cdr3_aa: CASTTGEETQYF; j_call: TRBJ2-5; v_call: TRBV6-6; clone_size: few; d_call: NA
cdr3_nt: TGTGCCAGCAGCTTGGAGAGGGTACGGTACACTGAAGCTTTCTTT; cdr3_aa: CASSLERVRYTEAFF; j_call: TRBJ1-1; v_call: TRBV5-6; clone_size: NA; d_call: NA
cdr3_nt: TGTGCCAGTAGTATAGTTAGTGCCGATGAGCAGTTCTTC; cdr3_aa: CASSIVSADEQFF; j_call: TRBJ2-1; v_call: TRBV19; clone_size: NA; d_call: NA
cdr3_nt: TGCAGCGTTGAACTGGTACTGAACACCGGGGAGCTGTTTTTT; cdr3_aa: CSVELVLNTGELFF; j_call: TRBJ2-2; v_call: TRBV29-1; clone_size: NA; d_call: NA
cdr3_nt: TGTGCCAGCAGCGCCTTCCGTGGAGGGGCGAACACCGGGGAGCTGTTTTTT; cdr3_aa: CASSAFRGGANTGELFF; j_call: TRBJ2-2; v_call: TRBV21-1; clone_size: NA; d_call: NA
cdr3_nt: TGTGCCTGGAGCGAGGGGCGGGGACCTGGAAACACCATATATTTT; cdr3_aa: CAWSEGRGPGNTIYF; j_call: TRBJ1-3; v_call: TRBV30; clone_size: once; d_call: NA
cdr3_nt: TGCGCCAGCAGTGGGCCGGGGGGTGACGATGAGCAGTTCTTC; cdr3_aa: CASSGPGGDDEQFF; j_call: TRBJ2-1; v_call: TRBV10-1; clone_size: NA; d_call: TRBD2
cdr3_nt: TGTGCCAGCAGTTTCGGGGAGGCCTATGGCTACACCTTC; cdr3_aa: CASSFGEAYGYTF; j_call: TRBJ1-2; v_call: TRBV28; clone_size: NA; d_call: NA
cdr3_nt: TGTGCCATCAGTGAAGTGGATTCTAGGGGACTAGCGGCCTACAATGAGCAGTTCTTC; cdr3_aa: CAISEVDSRGLAAYNEQFF; j_call: TRBJ2-1; v_call: TRBV10-3; clone_size: NA; d_call: TRBD2
cdr3_nt: TGCGCCAGCAGCCTCCGCGGGGGAAGCACAGATACGCAGTATTTT; cdr3_aa: CASSLRGGSTDTQYF; j_call: TRBJ2-3; v_call: TRBV4-1; clone_size: NA; d_call: TRBD2
cdr3_nt: TGTGCCAGCAGCTTGGGACTACGTTCCGTTTACTTC; cdr3_aa: CASSLGLRSVYF; j_call: TRBJ2-7; v_call: TRBV5-4; clone_size: NA; d_call: NA
cdr3_nt: TGCGCCAGCAGTGAAGACACGATGTTGAACACTGAAGCTTTCTTT; cdr3_aa: CASSEDTMLNTEAFF; j_call: TRBJ1-1; v_call: TRBV10-2; clone_size: few; d_call: NA
cdr3_nt: TGTGCCAGCAGTTACGACCGGGGAAGCACTAATGAGCAGTTCTTC; cdr3_aa: CASSYDRGSTNEQFF; j_call: TRBJ2-1; v_call: TRBV6-5; clone_size: NA; d_call: NA
cdr3_nt: TGTGCCAGCAGCTTAGTTCAGGGCTTAAACTATGGCTACACCTTC; cdr3_aa: CASSLVQGLNYGYTF; j_call: TRBJ1-2; v_call: TRBV7-9; clone_size: NA; d_call: NA
cdr3_nt: TGCGCCAGCAGCCAGGCCGCAACAGGGGGCACAGATACGCAGTATTTT; cdr3_aa: CASSQAATGGTDTQYF; j_call: TRBJ2-3; v_call: TRBV4-1; clone_size: NA; d_call: TRBD1
cdr3_nt: TGCGCCAGCAGCTGGGGGGGCGCAGATACGCAGTATTTT; cdr3_aa: CASSWGGADTQYF; j_call: TRBJ2-3; v_call: TRBV5-1; clone_size: NA; d_call: NA
cdr3_nt: TGTGCCAGCAGCTTAGAATTCGGACTAGCGGCATACGAGCAGTACTTC; cdr3_aa: CASSLEFGLAAYEQYF; j_call: TRBJ2-7; v_call: TRBV5-6; clone_size: once; d_call: TRBD2
cdr3_nt: TGCGCCAGCAGCCATCCTGGGGGACTGCAAGAGACCCAGTACTTC; cdr3_aa: CASSHPGGLQETQYF; j_call: TRBJ2-5; v_call: TRBV4-1; clone_size: NA; d_call: NA
cdr3_nt: TGCGCCAGCAGCCAAGATCTGGGCAGAGTTAGCGGCACCACAGATACGCAGTATTTT; cdr3_aa: CASSQDLGRVSGTTDTQYF; j_call: TRBJ2-3; v_call: TRBV4-3; clone_size: NA; d_call: NA
cdr3_nt: TGTGCCAGCAGAGCCACCGGGACAGGGACTGAAGCTTTCTTT; cdr3_aa: CASRATGTGTEAFF; j_call: TRBJ1-1; v_call: TRBV2; clone_size: once; d_call: TRBD1
cdr3_nt: TGTGCCAGCAGCGCCCGGGACAGGGGTCTAAATGAGCAGTTCTTC; cdr3_aa: CASSARDRGLNEQFF; j_call: TRBJ2-1; v_call: TRBV7-9; clone_size: NA; d_call: TRBD1
cdr3_nt: TGTGCCAGTAAGTTTTCGGCAGGCTACAATGAGCAGTTCTTC; cdr3_aa: CASKFSAGYNEQFF; j_call: TRBJ2-1; v_call: TRBV19; clone_size: few; d_call: NA
cdr3_nt: TGTGCCAGCAGCCCAGCGGGAGGGCCTTGGGATGAGCAGTTCTTC; cdr3_aa: CASSPAGGPWDEQFF; j_call: TRBJ2-1; v_call: TRBV13; clone_size: NA; d_call: TRBD2
cdr3_nt: TGTGCCAGCAGTGAATGGGTGGAGGAGCAGTTCTTC; cdr3_aa: CASSEWVEEQFF; j_call: TRBJ2-1; v_call: TRBV2; clone_size: NA; d_call: NA